This T cell receptor beta chain was recorded in a study of Ad26.COV2.S vaccination and SARS-CoV-2 variants. In the study overall: The vaccine Ad26.COV2.S was put into the muscle once, or twice with 56 days between.

Clones were sequenced by immunoSEQ multiplex PCR, and TCRdb holds only the in-frame ones, with some missing. The data contain hundreds of thousands of clones, 83% of them singletons. About this clone itself: Its matching antigen is unknown.

Study findings and constraints: It was reported that spike-specific CD8+ and CD4+ T cell responses were substantially broad after vaccination. There was a possibility that the TCR breadth and depth analyses underestimated total T cell responses.

The CDR3 runs 14 residues. V was clipped by 6 bases and J by 4 bases, with 13 bases between them. The germline V gene encodes CDR1 SGHRS and CDR2 YFSETQ. Described treatment: roughly 19 received Ad26.COV2.S at low or high dose, single or two shots; 5 received placebo; per-sample allocation not given. Following the first vaccine or placebo injection, samples were taken on day 63. V and J are TRBV5-1 and TRBJ2-2, with D perhaps matching TRBD1 or TRBD2 (5 bases each). The material sequenced was peripheral blood, taken in a trial of Ad26.COV2.S vaccine versus placebo. This sequence was found in a person between 18 and 59 years old who received the Ad26.COV2.S COVID-19 vaccine or a placebo. Here the CDR3 DNA reads TGCGCCAGCAAGGTCTGGGACGGCACCGGGGAGCTGTTTTTT. Its translation: CASKVWDGTGELFF.